Below are 12 T cell receptor beta chains sequenced from a single sample in a study of blood T cell repertoires in COVID-19. Clones were read by immunoSEQ multiplex PCR, and TCRdb kept only the in-frame ones, dropping some. Of about 470,000 clones in the sample, approximately 86% are singletons; the top ten hold 0.7%. Material: PBMCs or T cells enriched from blood (not recorded which). These receptors all come from a woman aged 18-29 years who had recovered from COVID-19.

V is TRBV5-4 and J is TRBJ1-4; 10 nucleotides align to TRBD1. In germline, CDR1 is SGHNT, CDR2 YYREEE (reference sequence). This CDR3 spans 16 amino acids. The V segment lost 4 bases and the J segment 8 bases; nucleotides outside the gene matches: 11. This CDR3 reads CASSHATDRGGEKLFF. CDR3 DNA sequence: TGTGCCAGCAGCCACGCCACGGACAGGGGGGGAGAAAAACTGTTTTTT.

This clone was recorded once. The chain has TRBV5-6 and TRBJ2-5; D gene ambiguous. CDR3 size: 13 residues. The V end lost 0 bases, the J end lost 5 bases, and 8 bases lay between the germline ends. Germline V gene sequence: CDR1 SGHDT, CDR2 YYEEEE. The CDR3 DNA reads as TGTGCCAGCAGCTTGGGTCCCGGGGAGACCCAGTACTTC. Protein sequence: CASSLGPGETQYF.

The chain joins TRBV6-5 to TRBJ2-4; D unresolved. CDR3 length: 14 amino acids. The germline CDR1 and CDR2 sequences are MNHEY and SVGAGI. Trimming took 7 bases from V and 0 from J, leaving 10 bases between them. The CDR3 DNA reads TGTGCCAGCAATTCAGATCTAGCCAAAAACATTCAGTACTTC. As protein: CASNSDLAKNIQYF.

The gene calls are TRBV12-3 or TRBV12-4 and TRBJ1-1; D uncertain. V gave up 3 bases and J gave up 7 bases, with 9 bases separating them. This CDR3 region has 12 residues. The CDR3 is CASSFGPIEAFF. CDR3 nucleotide sequence: TGTGCCAGCAGTTTTGGCCCGATTGAAGCTTTCTTT.

The gene calls are TRBV7-2 and TRBJ2-3, with 12 bases that match TRBD2. The CDR3 consists of 14 residues. The germline gives CDR1 SGHTA, CDR2 FQGNSA. Germline trimming cut 5 bases from V and 7 bases from J; bases unmatched to any gene: 4. CDR3 sequence reads: CASSQTSGGNTQYF. Written as DNA, the CDR3 is TGTGCCAGCAGCCAGACTAGCGGGGGAAATACGCAGTATTTT. Full variable domain (outside the CDR3, taken from reference TRBV7-2 and TRBJ2-3): GAGVSQSPSNKVTEKGKDVELRCDPISGHTALYWYRQSLGQGLEFLIYFQGNSAPDKSGLPSDRFSAERTGGSVSTLTIQRTQQEDSAVYLCASSQTSGGNTQYFGPGTRLTVL.

This clone was recorded only once. J is TRBJ1-2 and V is TRBV5-6; 8 bases are shared with TRBD1. Trimming removed 4 bases from V and 8 bases from J; junction bases left unmatched: 7. The germline CDR1 and CDR2 sequences are SGHDT and YYEEEE. The CDR3 extends over 13 amino acids. The CDR3 coding sequence is TGTGCCAGCAGCCTGACAGGGGAGGAGGGCTACACCTTC. This gives the protein CASSLTGEEGYTF.

CDR3 DNA sequence: TGCAGCGTTGAAGGGTCTAGCTCCTACAATGAGCAGTTCTTC. Its protein product is CSVEGSSSYNEQFF. The genes are TRBV29-1 and TRBJ2-1; D is unresolved. The CDR3 contains 14 residues. The V gene lost 1 base and the J gene lost 0 bases, with 7 bases spanning the gap. Looked up from germline, CDR1 is SQVTM and CDR2 is ANQGSEA.

This rearrangement joins TRBV7-2 to TRBJ2-3; D possibly corresponds to TRBD2 (7 bases). The CDR3 sequence is 15 residues long. The germline CDR1 and CDR2 sequences are SGHTA and FQGNSA. V gave up 3 bases and J gave up 4 bases, with 14 bases separating them. In DNA, the CDR3 is TGTGCCAGCAGCTTCTATGGGGGGGCAGCAGATACGCAGTATTTT. Translating gives CASSFYGGAADTQYF.

This chain links TRBV30 with TRBJ1-6, with D possibly matching TRBD1 (5 bases). The CDR3 extends over 13 amino acids. In germline, CDR1 is GTSNPN, CDR2 SVGIG (reference sequence). Trimming removed 0 bases at V and 10 bases at J, with 10 bases between. CDR3 sequence (DNA): TGTGCCTGGAGTGTTGGATGGGGCTCACCCCTCCACTTT. Translation gives CAWSVGWGSPLHF. The full variable domain, in which reference TRBV30 and TRBJ1-6 provide the parts outside the CDR3, is SQTIHQWPATLVQPVGSPLSLECTVEGTSNPNLYWYRQAAGRGLQLLFYSVGIGQISSEVPQNLSASRPQDRQFILSSKKLLLSDSGFYLCAWSVGWGSPLHFGNGTRLTVT.

Only one count was recorded for this clone. J is TRBJ1-4 and V is TRBV5-4, with TRBD1 as a possible D gene (6 bases). Germline lookup yields CDR1 SGHNT and CDR2 YYREEE (reference sequence). Trimming stripped 4 bases from V and 0 bases from J, with 10 bases between. The CDR3 is made up of 15 amino acids. The chain's CDR3 is CASSRDTTTNEKLFF. CDR3 in DNA: TGTGCCAGCAGCCGGGACACCACAACTAATGAAAAACTGTTTTTT.

The V call is TRBV4-1, the J call TRBJ2-3, with D perhaps TRBD2 (6 bases). Germline CDR1 MGHRA, CDR2 YSYEKL. This CDR3 region has 18 residues. Trimming cost V 0 bases and J 2 bases, with 18 bases left between them. The CDR3 nucleotides are TGCGCCAGCAGCCAAGATTATATTTCGGAGGGGAACACAGATACGCAGTATTTT. Its translation: CASSQDYISEGNTDTQYF.

The J gene is TRBJ2-5, the V gene TRBV2; no clear D gene. The CDR3 covers 13 residues. Trimming pared 3 bases from V and 3 bases from J, leaving 8 bases between. Germline-derived CDR1 and CDR2 are SNHLY and FYNNEI. The CDR3, as DNA: TGTGCCAGCAGTGACGCTCGGGAAGAGACCCAGTACTTC. Translated, it gives CASSDAREETQYF.